These 32 T cell receptor beta chains originate from one sample sequenced in a study of vaccination and CD4 T cells after COVID-19. Oncomine TCR Beta short-read sequencing was applied to DNA from cultured CD4+ T cells. TCRdb used MiXCR to reprocess the PCR reads, holding one entry per CDR3 protein. The sample yields 7,500 or so distinct CDR3 sequences, 35% to 50% seen once. These receptors have no known antigen. The treatment here: roughly nine-day PBMC culture with coronavirus spike peptide pools or control peptides (ViraFEST assay). Samples of CD4+ T cells were obtained from the unexposed donor before the COVID-19 pandemic (2011-2018). Input material: CD4+ T cells from blood, cultured in vitro. Receptors were obtained from a human donor in good health.

This chain links TRBV29-1 with TRBJ2-2; the D gene is possibly TRBD1 (6 bases). V was trimmed by 8 bases and J by 3 bases, leaving 13 bases between them. The length of the CDR3 is 13 residues. From germline, CDR1 is SQVTM and CDR2 ANQGSEA. The CDR3 is CSTKTGDTGELFF. CDR3 sequence (DNA): TGCAGCACTAAGACAGGTGACACCGGGGAGCTGTTTTTT.

This clonotype was found a few times. V and J are TRBV6-1 and TRBJ1-1; TRBD1 might be the D (5 bases). The germline CDR1 and CDR2 sequences are MNHNS and SASEGT. Trimming removed 8 bases from V and 0 bases from J, with 10 bases in between. This CDR3 contains 13 residues. CDR3 protein: CASLRGLNTEAFF. The CDR3 nucleotides read TGTGCCAGCTTACGGGGCTTGAACACTGAAGCTTTCTTT.

The chain combines TRBV19 with TRBJ1-1, with TRBD1 identical over 9 bases. The V and J ends lost 5 bases and 4 bases, in that order; junction bases with no gene match: 5. Germline lookup yields CDR1 LNHDA and CDR2 SQIVND (reference sequence). This CDR3 spans 14 amino acids. The CDR3 here is CASSALDRGTEAFF. For the CDR3, the DNA is TGTGCCAGTAGTGCGTTGGACAGGGGCACTGAAGCTTTCTTT.

This chain joins TRBV5-1 and TRBJ2-5; a possible D gene is TRBD2 (6 bases). CDR3 length: 14 amino acids. The ends were cut back, 1 base at V and 1 base at J, with 8 bases in the middle. Germline CDR1 reads SGHRS; CDR2 reads YFSETQ. CDR3 sequence reads: CASSLSGAQETQYF. The CDR3, as DNA: TGCGCCAGCAGCTTGTCGGGAGCCCAAGAGACCCAGTACTTC.

This chain uses TRBV20-1 with TRBJ1-2; possible D gene TRBD1, 6 bases. The CDR3 spans 13 residues. Germline V gene sequence: CDR1 DFQATT, CDR2 SNEGSKA (reference sequence). V was cut by 7 bases and J by 0 bases, with 12 bases left in between. The CDR3 is CSDPDRSNYGYTF. CDR3 coding DNA: TGCAGTGACCCGGACAGATCTAACTATGGCTACACCTTC.

The V and J genes are TRBV7-2 and TRBJ1-5; maybe TRBD1 (5 bases). From germline, CDR1 is SGHTA and CDR2 FQGNSA. V was cut by 4 bases and J by 0 bases, with 16 bases left in between. This CDR3 region has 17 residues. The CDR3 here is CASSSSRRDYSNQPQHF. DNA for the CDR3: TGTGCCAGCAGCTCTAGTAGACGGGACTATAGCAATCAGCCCCAGCATTTT.

Comment on this clonotype: A much larger clone lies a single base off, so this may be a read error. The chain links TRBV2 to TRBJ1-2; maybe TRBD1 (5 bases). CDR1 and CDR2 from the germline V gene are SNHLY and FYNNEI. The CDR3 extends over 11 amino acids. V was clipped by 8 bases and J by 8 bases, with 12 bases between them. CDR3 loop: CASGGGSGYTF. CDR3 in DNA: TGTGCCAGCGGTGGGGGGAGCGGCTACACCTTC.

The table lists this clonotype with a few counts. The J gene is TRBJ1-3, the V gene TRBV7-2; D is unresolved. V lost 1 base and J lost 0, with 7 bases in between. There are 15 residues in the CDR3. CDR1 is SGHTA, CDR2 FQGNSA, per germline. CDR3 residues: CASSLGGLSGNTIYF. The CDR3 nucleotides are TGTGCCAGCAGCTTAGGAGGGCTCTCTGGAAACACCATATATTTT. The full variable domain, its missing parts supplied by reference TRBV7-2 and TRBJ1-3, is GAGVSQSPSNKVTEKGKDVELRCDPISGHTALYWYRQSLGQGLEFLIYFQGNSAPDKSGLPSDRFSAERTGGSVSTLTIQRTQQEDSAVYLCASSLGGLSGNTIYFGEGSWLTVV.

V gene TRBV7-9 combines with J gene TRBJ1-6, with 10 bases matching TRBD1. CDR3 length equals 17 residues. Germline V lookup: CDR1 SEHNR, CDR2 FQNEAQ (reference sequence). V was pared by 5 bases and J by 4 bases, with 8 bases of the junction left unmatched. CDR3 bases: TGTGCCAGCAGCAGCTGGACAGGGGGTCGGTATAATTCACCCCTCCACTTT. Its protein is CASSSWTGGRYNSPLHF.

This clonotype was found a few times. J is TRBJ2-2 and V is TRBV20-1; D is possibly TRBD1 (6 bases). Germline V lookup: CDR1 DFQATT, CDR2 SNEGSKA (reference sequence). This CDR3 spans 14 amino acids. The ends were cut back, 3 bases at V and 1 base at J, with 9 bases in the middle. This CDR3 is CSARVQGNTGELFF. The CDR3 coding sequence is TGCAGTGCTAGGGTACAGGGGAACACCGGGGAGCTGTTTTTT.

This clonotype was detected only a few times. The chain uses TRBV6-2 or TRBV6-3 and TRBJ1-2; the D is unclear. Germline V gene data show CDR1 as MNHEY and CDR2 as SVGEGT. Trimming removed 7 bases from V and 4 bases from J, with 13 bases in between. The CDR3 length is 13 residues. The CDR3 loop reads CASTRRWGYGYTF. As DNA, the CDR3 is TGTGCCAGCACCCGCCGTTGGGGCTATGGCTACACCTTC.

The V and J genes are TRBV20-1 and TRBJ2-5, with 10 bases identical to TRBD1. The germline V gene has CDR1 DFQATT and CDR2 SNEGSKA (reference sequence). Trimming removed 3 bases from V and 6 bases from J; junction bases left unmatched: 7. The CDR3 totals 14 residues. CDR3 in amino acids: CSASETGGIQTQYF. CDR3 in DNA: TGCAGTGCTAGCGAGACAGGGGGCATCCAGACCCAGTACTTC.

DNA for the CDR3: TGTGCCAGCAGCGGGCTAAGGAACACTGAAGCTTTCTTT. Translated: CASSGLRNTEAFF. The chain couples TRBV7-2 to TRBJ1-1; no clear D. The V gene's germline CDR1 is SGHTA and CDR2 FQGNSA. V lost 5 bases to trimming and J lost 1 base, with 8 bases between them. The CDR3 spans 13 residues.

The chain has TRBV15 and TRBJ2-1; 10 positions match TRBD2. V gave up 3 bases and J gave up 9 bases; unmatched junction bases: 11. CDR3 length: 16 amino acids. Germline CDR1 reads LNHNV; CDR2 reads YYDKDF (reference sequence). This CDR3 reads CATSSQAGGWMIEQFF. Here the CDR3 DNA reads TGTGCCACCAGCAGTCAAGCGGGGGGGTGGATGATTGAGCAGTTCTTC.

The chain carries TRBV25-1 and TRBJ1-4, with unresolved D. Germline V gene sequence: CDR1 MGHDK, CDR2 SYGVNS. V lost 3 bases and J 12 bases, leaving 20 bases between the germline ends. CDR3 length: 15 amino acids. The CDR3 DNA reads TGTGCCAGCAGTGAGGCAGGAGCCCTGGGTGGGGAACTGTTTTTT. This gives the protein CASSEAGALGGELFF.

The chain links TRBV6-1 to TRBJ2-7; weak D call: TRBD1 (5 bases). CDR3 length: 14 residues. Germline V gene sequence: CDR1 MNHNS, CDR2 SASEGT. The germline V and J ends were trimmed by 0 bases and 3 bases, with 9 bases remaining between them. The CDR3 nucleotides are TGTGCCAGCAGTGAAGCACAGGATGGCTACGAGCAGTACTTC. This gives the protein CASSEAQDGYEQYF.

The V gene is TRBV6-2 or TRBV6-3, the J gene TRBJ2-6, with D possibly matching TRBD2 (6 bases). V lost 5 bases and J lost 0, with 17 bases in between. Germline V CDR1 and CDR2: MNHEY, SVGEGT. The CDR3 has 18 amino acids. This chain's CDR3 is CASSRTEGWVSGANVLTF. CDR3 bases: TGTGCCAGCAGTCGGACGGAGGGATGGGTCTCTGGGGCCAACGTCCTGACTTTC.

The chain combines TRBV29-1 with TRBJ2-5; D remains ambiguous. Germline V gene lookup returns CDR1 SQVTM and CDR2 ANQGSEA. Trimming pared 8 bases from V and 5 bases from J, leaving 18 bases between. CDR3 size: 13 residues. CDR3 nucleotides: TGCAGCCTCCGAATGCCACCCGGGGAGACCCAGTACTTC. Translating gives CSLRMPPGETQYF.

This clonotype was observed a handful of times. The chain employs TRBV7-9 and TRBJ1-5; tentatively, D is TRBD1 (5 bases). Germline assignment: CDR1 SEHNR and CDR2 FQNEAQ (reference sequence). The CDR3 runs to 16 residues. With 5 bases removed from V and 4 bases from J, the gap between germline ends came to 18 bases. CDR3 bases: TGTGCCAGCAGCCCTTCGAAGGCGAGGGGTAATCAGCCCCAGCATTTT. It yields the protein CASSPSKARGNQPQHF.

This clonotype occurred a few times. The chain employs TRBV6-5 and TRBJ1-1, with D unresolved. Germline CDR1 reads MNHEY; CDR2 reads SVGAGI. This CDR3 contains 12 residues. V gave up 3 bases and J gave up 8 bases, with 10 bases separating them. In nucleotides, the CDR3 is TGTGCCAGCAGTTATGGGGAGAGGGAAGCTTTCTTT. It specifies CASSYGEREAFF.

The rearrangement links TRBV28 to TRBJ1-1; D uncertain. This CDR3 spans 14 amino acids. Germline-derived CDR1 and CDR2 are MDHEN and SYDVKM. The V gene lost 7 bases and the J gene lost 7 bases, with 19 bases spanning the gap. The CDR3 coding sequence is TGTGCCAGCACCATTATAGGGATACAAGGTGAAGCTTTCTTT. Its protein is CASTIIGIQGEAFF.

This clonotype was seen more than once but under ten times. The chain's CDR3 is CASSLGTGLSPPLHF. The CDR3 DNA follows: TGTGCCAGCAGCTTAGGGACAGGTCTCAGCCCACCCCTCCACTTT. The chain has TRBV7-9 and TRBJ1-6; 7 nucleotides line up with TRBD1. The trim removed 1 base at V and 11 bases at J, leaving 8 bases unmatched. The CDR3 length is 15 residues. Germline V lookup: CDR1 SEHNR, CDR2 FQNEAQ (reference sequence).

This rearrangement joins TRBV20-1 to TRBJ2-4; possibly TRBD2 for D (6 bases). Germline CDR1 and CDR2: DFQATT and SNEGSKA (reference sequence). This CDR3 comprises 17 residues. The V and J ends lost 3 bases and 3 bases respectively, with 21 bases between them. The CDR3 is CSASLRRRAWDKNIQYF. Here the CDR3 DNA reads TGCAGTGCTAGCCTAAGAAGGAGGGCCTGGGACAAAAACATTCAGTACTTC.

The chain uses TRBV4-1 and TRBJ2-3; 9 bases agree with TRBD1. The CDR3 sequence is 14 residues long. Germline V CDR1 and CDR2: MGHRA, YSYEKL. V lost 4 bases, J lost 5 bases, and 4 bases stayed unmatched. CDR3 residues: CASSLRQGVDTQYF. The CDR3 DNA reads TGCGCCAGCAGCCTTCGACAGGGGGTAGATACGCAGTATTTT.

The V and J genes are TRBV28 and TRBJ2-7; D might be TRBD1 or TRBD2, each matching 6 bases. The CDR3 runs to 16 residues. Germline V gene lookup returns CDR1 MDHEN and CDR2 SYDVKM. The ends were cut back, 6 bases at V and 5 bases at J, with 23 bases in the middle. In nucleotides, the CDR3 is TGTGCCAGCAGCCCGGCGCTGGGGGGCGCGGGGCACGAGCAGTACTTC. Protein product: CASSPALGGAGHEQYF.

The J gene is TRBJ1-2, the V gene TRBV19; 7 positions match TRBD1. There are 17 residues in the CDR3. CDR1 is LNHDA, CDR2 SQIVND, per germline (reference sequence). The ends lost 2 bases at V and 2 bases at J; junction bases unmatched: 11. The CDR3 sequence: CASSILRDSFENYGYTF. CDR3 bases: TGTGCCAGTAGTATACTACGGGACAGTTTTGAGAACTATGGCTACACCTTC.

The J gene is TRBJ1-2, the V gene TRBV5-1, with D maybe TRBD1 (6 bases). The germline V gene encodes CDR1 SGHRS and CDR2 YFSETQ. The CDR3 has 13 amino acids. V lost 1 base and J lost 8, with 12 bases in between. The CDR3 DNA follows: TGCGCCAGCAGCTTGACAGGGATGATAGGCTACACCTTC. Translating gives CASSLTGMIGYTF. Full variable domain (rest looked up from reference TRBV5-1 and TRBJ1-2): KAGVTQTPRYLIKTRGQQVTLSCSPISGHRSVSWYQQTPGQGLQFLFEYFSETQRNKGNFPGRFSGRQFSNSRSEMNVSTLELGDSALYLCASSLTGMIGYTFGSGTRLTVV.

This clonotype turned up a few times. V usage is TRBV7-2 and J usage is TRBJ1-1; D unresolved. The CDR3 sequence is 14 residues long. Trimming left V 2 bases short and J 0 bases short, with 7 bases between. Germline V gene data show CDR1 as SGHTA and CDR2 as FQGNSA. The chain's CDR3 is CASSLPGMNTEAFF. The CDR3 DNA reads as TGTGCCAGCAGCTTACCTGGGATGAACACTGAAGCTTTCTTT.

The table lists this clonotype with a few counts. The CDR3 region is CASSSVRGEQYF. The CDR3 nucleotides are TGTGCCAGCAGCTCCGTTAGGGGCGAGCAGTACTTC. The J gene is TRBJ2-7, the V gene TRBV7-2; the D gene is possibly TRBD1 (5 bases). The CDR3 has 12 residues. Germline V lookup: CDR1 SGHTA, CDR2 FQGNSA. Between the trimmed V and J ends, which lost 4 bases and 6 bases, there was a span of 10 bases.

The gene calls are TRBV19 and TRBJ2-1, with D tentatively TRBD1 or TRBD2 (5 bases each). In germline, CDR1 is LNHDA, CDR2 SQIVND (reference sequence). CDR3 size: 16 residues. Trimming took 6 bases from V and 3 from J, leaving 18 bases between them. The CDR3 loop reads CASSQQWAGSYNEQFF. The DNA of the CDR3 is TGTGCCAGTAGCCAGCAGTGGGCAGGGAGCTACAATGAGCAGTTCTTC.

CDR3 sequence (DNA): TGTGCCTGGAGTCTAACACGCACCTACGAGCAGTACTTC. As protein: CAWSLTRTYEQYF. The chain uses TRBV30 and TRBJ2-7; D remains ambiguous. The CDR3 covers 13 residues. The V end lost 2 bases, the J end lost 2 bases, and 10 bases lay between the germline ends. The V gene's germline CDR1 is GTSNPN and CDR2 SVGIG (reference sequence).

This clonotype was observed a handful of times. This chain uses TRBV28 with TRBJ1-6, with D possibly matching TRBD1 (6 bases). Germline CDR1 is MDHEN and CDR2 is SYDVKM. The CDR3 is 14 amino acids. Between the trimmed V and J ends, which lost 7 bases and 7 bases, there was a span of 14 bases. This CDR3 reads CASITGAKNSPLHF. As DNA, the CDR3 is TGTGCCAGCATTACGGGGGCTAAGAATTCACCCCTCCACTTT.